This TCR beta chain was sequenced for a study of shared clonotypes between healthy human individuals. Study overall: Each donor's CD4 naive and CD4 memory cells filled three plates apiece, CD8 naive two, and CD8 memory one.

The assay ran at deep level. Several immunoSEQ 96-well plates shared each subset's DNA, each plate a replicate. Assay used: immunoSEQ multiplex PCR; TCRdb lists only in-frame clones, some missing. The table lists about 700,000 clones, around 92% of them singletons. CDR1 SGHDN and CDR2 FVKESK come from the germline V gene. V gave up 4 bases and J gave up 4 bases, with 13 bases separating them. The CDR3 runs 15 residues. Naive CD8 isolation took CD45RO-negative cells positively selected for CCR7 and excluded terminally differentiated effector memory CD45RA+ cells. V is TRBV14 and J is TRBJ2-2, with D maybe TRBD1 (5 bases). This receptor was taken from a young man in good health. Sequencing input: naive CD8+ T cells sorted from blood. The DNA for the CDR3 is TGTGCCAGCAGCCGTAACCGACAGCCCACCGGGGAGCTGTTTTTT. Residues: CASSRNRQPTGELFF.